A single sample is the source of the 18 T cell receptor beta chains below, sequenced in a study of cytomegalovirus exposure and HLA in healthy donors. With 60 Vbeta and 13 Jbeta primers, the PCR was carried out. TCRdb keeps only in-frame clones here, not all; method: immunoSEQ multiplex PCR. Among approximately 150,000 clones listed, roughly 80% were seen once. The sample comprised PBMCs. The receptors were gathered from a woman between 45 and 65 years old in good health and CMV-seronegative.

V and J are TRBV7-8 and TRBJ1-1; D is undetermined. CDR3 length: 13 amino acids. The germline V and J ends were trimmed by 4 bases and 0 bases, with 6 bases remaining between them. Germline assignment: CDR1 SGHVS and CDR2 FQNEAQ. CDR3 amino acids: CASSSQMNTEAFF. CDR3 coding DNA: TGTGCCAGCAGCTCGCAGATGAACACTGAAGCTTTCTTT.

The chain links TRBV6-5 to TRBJ1-3; no clear D gene. The CDR3 runs 15 residues. CDR1 and CDR2 from the germline V gene are MNHEY and SVGAGI. Trimming left V 2 bases short and J 4 bases short, with 12 bases between. In nucleotides, the CDR3 is TGTGCCAGCAGTTACGGGGAGGGTCTAGGAAACACCATATATTTT. Amino acids: CASSYGEGLGNTIYF.

The gene calls are TRBV5-4 and TRBJ2-1, with D possibly being TRBD2 (5 bases). Germline CDR1 and CDR2: SGHNT and YYREEE (reference sequence). There are 14 residues in the CDR3. V was trimmed by 3 bases and J by 10 bases, leaving 17 bases between them. CDR3: CASSSPTGVEEQFF. The CDR3 nucleotides read TGTGCCAGCAGCTCCCCCACCGGGGTGGAAGAGCAGTTCTTC.

CDR3 protein: CASSSSLRDNEQFF. The CDR3 DNA follows: TGTGCCAGCAGCTCCTCTCTTCGGGACAATGAGCAGTTCTTC. This chain joins TRBV7-2 and TRBJ2-1, with D hard to call. Per the germline V gene, CDR1 is SGHTA and CDR2 is FQGNSA. Trimming took 4 bases from V and 5 from J, leaving 12 bases between them. The CDR3 is 14 residues long.

The chain combines TRBV4-3 with TRBJ2-3; 8 bases match TRBD2. The V and J ends lost 4 bases and 3 bases, in that order; junction bases with no gene match: 15. CDR1 LGHNA and CDR2 YSLEER come from the germline V gene. The length of the CDR3 is 18 residues. CDR3 protein: CASSLERDAGGRTDTQYF. The CDR3 DNA sequence: TGCGCCAGCAGCCTGGAGCGGGACGCGGGGGGCAGGACAGATACGCAGTATTTT.

V and J are TRBV5-1 and TRBJ2-2, with TRBD1 identical over 7 bases. The CDR3 covers 16 residues. Germline CDR1 SGHRS, CDR2 YFSETQ. Losses at the gene ends were 1 base for V and 0 bases for J; bases not matched to a gene: 3. CDR3: CASSLLGGTNTGELFF. The CDR3 DNA reads as TGCGCCAGCAGCTTGTTAGGGGGCACGAACACCGGGGAGCTGTTTTTT.

V usage is TRBV19 and J usage is TRBJ1-1, with D tentatively TRBD1 (6 bases). Trimming left V 7 bases short and J 11 bases short, with 20 bases between. CDR1 and CDR2 from the germline V gene are LNHDA and SQIVND (reference sequence). The CDR3 is 13 amino acids. This CDR3 reads CASKREQGWNAFF. For the CDR3, the DNA is TGTGCCAGTAAAAGGGAACAGGGTTGGAATGCTTTCTTT.

The chain links TRBV5-4 to TRBJ2-7; TRBD1 matches 7 bases. Germline values: CDR1 SGHNT, CDR2 YYREEE (reference sequence). Germline trimming cut 3 bases from V and 0 bases from J; bases unmatched to any gene: 6. The CDR3 spans 15 residues. CDR3 sequence reads: CASSSPTGISYEQYF. The CDR3, as DNA: TGTGCCAGCAGCTCCCCGACAGGGATCTCCTACGAGCAGTACTTC.

The chain carries TRBV5-1 and TRBJ2-7; 10 bases line up with TRBD1. V shed 0 bases and J 4 bases; nucleotides not matched to a gene: 4. Germline V gene data show CDR1 as SGHRS and CDR2 as YFSETQ. The CDR3 runs to 15 residues. In nucleotides, the CDR3 is TGCGCCAGCAGCTTGGAAGGGACAGGGGCATACGAGCAGTACTTC. This translates into CASSLEGTGAYEQYF. Together with reference TRBV5-1 and TRBJ2-7, the CDR3 gives the full variable domain: KAGVTQTPRYLIKTRGQQVTLSCSPISGHRSVSWYQQTPGQGLQFLFEYFSETQRNKGNFPGRFSGRQFSNSRSEMNVSTLELGDSALYLCASSLEGTGAYEQYFGPGTRLTVT.

V gene TRBV5-4 combines with J gene TRBJ1-1; 9 nucleotides agree with TRBD1. The germline V gene has CDR1 SGHNT and CDR2 YYREEE (reference sequence). The ends lost 1 base at V and 4 bases at J; junction bases unmatched: 11. The CDR3 consists of 17 residues. CDR3: CASSLTGQGLSSTEAFF. The CDR3 nucleotides read TGTGCCAGCAGCTTGACGGGACAGGGCCTTTCGAGCACTGAAGCTTTCTTT.

The V and J genes are TRBV9 and TRBJ2-3, with 11 bases aligning to TRBD2. Looked up from germline, CDR1 is SGDLS and CDR2 is YYNGEE. CDR3 length: 18 amino acids. The V segment lost 3 bases and the J segment 6 bases; nucleotides outside the gene matches: 15. The DNA for the CDR3 is TGTGCCAGCAGCGGGCTAGCGGGAGGCGCCTACCGTACGGATACGCAGTATTTT. Translated, it gives CASSGLAGGAYRTDTQYF.

Turning to this clone: Other DNA sequences in this sample translate to the same CDR3. The rearrangement joins TRBV19 to TRBJ2-1; tentatively, D is TRBD2 (6 bases). Germline loops: CDR1 LNHDA, CDR2 SQIVND (reference sequence). This CDR3 contains 15 residues. Trimming removed 1 base at V and 1 base at J, with 8 bases between. CDR3: CASSIGSGSYNEQFF. For the CDR3, the DNA is TGTGCCAGTAGTATAGGGAGCGGGTCCTACAATGAGCAGTTCTTC.

The table lists this clone with a few counts. The chain has TRBV5-6 and TRBJ1-3; D ambiguous. CDR1 and CDR2 from the germline V gene are SGHDT and YYEEEE. V dropped 1 base and J dropped 4 bases, with 12 bases sitting between them. The CDR3 consists of 15 residues. The CDR3 loop is CASSLSQLLGNTIYF. The CDR3 region has the DNA TGTGCCAGCAGCTTGAGTCAGCTACTAGGAAACACCATATATTTT.

This chain links TRBV2 with TRBJ1-1, with a possible D match to TRBD1 (6 bases). The CDR3 contains 14 residues. Trimming stripped 6 bases from V and 0 bases from J, with 11 bases between. Germline values: CDR1 SNHLY, CDR2 FYNNEI. In DNA, the CDR3 is TGTGCCAGCAGCATGACAGGTTTGAACACTGAAGCTTTCTTT. Amino acid sequence: CASSMTGLNTEAFF.

The J gene is TRBJ1-3, the V gene TRBV18; 7 bases line up with TRBD1. The CDR3 runs 15 residues. V lost 8 bases and J lost 4; bases outside the gene matches: 11. Germline V gene lookup returns CDR1 KGHSH and CDR2 LQKENI. The CDR3 protein is CASALGRDRGNTIYF. The CDR3, as DNA: TGTGCCAGCGCACTCGGAAGGGACAGAGGAAACACCATATATTTT. The variable domain in full, completed from reference TRBV18 and TRBJ1-3, reads NAGVMQNPRHLVRRRGQEARLRCSPMKGHSHVYWYRQLPEEGLKFMVYLQKENIIDESGMPKERFSAEFPKEGPSILRIQQVVRGDSAAYFCASALGRDRGNTIYFGEGSWLTVV.

This chain uses TRBV9 with TRBJ1-3; TRBD1 aligns across 10 bases. The V gene's germline CDR1 is SGDLS and CDR2 YYNGEE. CDR3 length: 18 residues. J gave up 8 bases and V 3 bases, and 17 bases lay outside the gene matches. The chain's CDR3 is CASSASRIGTGERDTIYF. For the CDR3, the DNA is TGTGCCAGCAGCGCGAGCCGAATAGGGACAGGGGAAAGGGACACCATATATTTT. Full variable domain (rest looked up from reference TRBV9 and TRBJ1-3): DSGVTQTPKHLITATGQRVTLRCSPRSGDLSVYWYQQSLDQGLQFLIQYYNGEERAKGNILERFSAQQFPDLHSELNLSSLELGDSALYFCASSASRIGTGERDTIYFGEGSWLTVV.

The chain carries TRBV28 and TRBJ1-1; TRBD1 aligns across 10 bases. The J segment lost 5 bases and the V segment lost 5 bases, leaving 5 bases of the junction unmatched. This CDR3 region has 14 residues. Germline V lookup: CDR1 MDHEN, CDR2 SYDVKM. The CDR3 spells CASSLTGGRTEAFF. In DNA form, the CDR3 reads TGTGCCAGCAGTCTGACAGGGGGCCGGACTGAAGCTTTCTTT.

The gene calls are TRBV29-1 and TRBJ1-2; 11 bases align to TRBD1. Germline loops: CDR1 SQVTM, CDR2 ANQGSEA. With V trimmed by 7 bases and J by 3 bases, 7 bases remained unmatched. This CDR3 is 14 amino acids long. The CDR3 DNA follows: TGCAGCGCTGCGCCGGGACAGGGGGACTATGGCTACACCTTC. It codes for CSAAPGQGDYGYTF.